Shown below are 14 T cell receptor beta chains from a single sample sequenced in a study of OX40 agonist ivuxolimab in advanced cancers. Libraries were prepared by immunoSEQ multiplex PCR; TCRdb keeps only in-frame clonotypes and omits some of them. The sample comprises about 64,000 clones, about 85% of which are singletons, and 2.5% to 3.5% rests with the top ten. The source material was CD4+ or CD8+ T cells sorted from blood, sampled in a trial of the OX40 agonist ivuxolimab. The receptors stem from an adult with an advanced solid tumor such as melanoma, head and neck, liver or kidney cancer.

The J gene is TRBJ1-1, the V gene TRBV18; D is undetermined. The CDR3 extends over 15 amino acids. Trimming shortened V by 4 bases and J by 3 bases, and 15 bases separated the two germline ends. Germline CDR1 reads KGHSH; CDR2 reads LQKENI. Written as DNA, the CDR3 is TGTGCCAGCTCACTTTCGTCCGGACGGTACACTGAAGCTTTCTTT. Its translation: CASSLSSGRYTEAFF.

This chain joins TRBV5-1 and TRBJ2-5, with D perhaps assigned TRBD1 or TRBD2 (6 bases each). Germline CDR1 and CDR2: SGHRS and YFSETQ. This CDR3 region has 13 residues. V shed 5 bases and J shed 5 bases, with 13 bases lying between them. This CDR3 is CASRYGGLETQYF. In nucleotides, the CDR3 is TGCGCCAGCAGGTATGGGGGGCTCGAGACCCAGTACTTC.

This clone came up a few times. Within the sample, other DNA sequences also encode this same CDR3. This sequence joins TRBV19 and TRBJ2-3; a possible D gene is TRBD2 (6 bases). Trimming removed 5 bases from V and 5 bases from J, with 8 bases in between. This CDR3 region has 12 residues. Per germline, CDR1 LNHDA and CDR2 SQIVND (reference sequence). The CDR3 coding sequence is TGTGCCAGTAGTTCGCGGGGAGATACGCAGTATTTT. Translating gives CASSSRGDTQYF.

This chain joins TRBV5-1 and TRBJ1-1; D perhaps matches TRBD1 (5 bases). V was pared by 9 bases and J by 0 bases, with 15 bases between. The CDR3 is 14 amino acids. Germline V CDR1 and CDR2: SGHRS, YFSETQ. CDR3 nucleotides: TGCGCCACCCGGACGGACACGATGAACACTGAAGCTTTCTTT. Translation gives CATRTDTMNTEAFF.

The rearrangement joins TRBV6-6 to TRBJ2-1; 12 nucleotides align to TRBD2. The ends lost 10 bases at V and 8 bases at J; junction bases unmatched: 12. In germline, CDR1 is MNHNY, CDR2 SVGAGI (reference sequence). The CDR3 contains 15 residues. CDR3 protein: CATRRGLAGYDEQFF. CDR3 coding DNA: TGTGCCACCAGGAGGGGACTAGCGGGCTATGATGAGCAGTTCTTC.

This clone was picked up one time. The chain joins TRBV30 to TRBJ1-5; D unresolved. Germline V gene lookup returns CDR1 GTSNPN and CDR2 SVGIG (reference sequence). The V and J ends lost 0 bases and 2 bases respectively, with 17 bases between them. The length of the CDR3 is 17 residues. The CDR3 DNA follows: TGTGCCTGGAGTGTACCCCAGGAAAACTGGGGCAATCAGCCCCAGCATTTT. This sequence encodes CAWSVPQENWGNQPQHF.

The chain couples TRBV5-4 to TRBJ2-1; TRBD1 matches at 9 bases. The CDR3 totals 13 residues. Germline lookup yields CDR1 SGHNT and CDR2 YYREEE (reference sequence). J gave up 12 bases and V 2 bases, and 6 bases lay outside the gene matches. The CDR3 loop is CASSFPGTGPQFF. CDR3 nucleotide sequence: TGTGCCAGCAGCTTTCCTGGGACAGGGCCGCAGTTCTTC.

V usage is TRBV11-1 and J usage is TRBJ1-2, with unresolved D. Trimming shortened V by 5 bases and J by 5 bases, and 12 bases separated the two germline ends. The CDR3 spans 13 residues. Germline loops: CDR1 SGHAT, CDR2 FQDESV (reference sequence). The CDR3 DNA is TGTGCCAGCAGCCAAACGGCGCAGTATGGCTACACCTTC. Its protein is CASSQTAQYGYTF.

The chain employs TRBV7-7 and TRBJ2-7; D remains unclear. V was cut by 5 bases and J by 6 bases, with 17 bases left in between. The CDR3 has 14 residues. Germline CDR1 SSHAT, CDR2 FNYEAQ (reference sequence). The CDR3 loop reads CASSPSIGVAEQYF. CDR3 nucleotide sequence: TGTGCCAGCAGCCCCTCTATTGGAGTTGCCGAGCAGTACTTC.

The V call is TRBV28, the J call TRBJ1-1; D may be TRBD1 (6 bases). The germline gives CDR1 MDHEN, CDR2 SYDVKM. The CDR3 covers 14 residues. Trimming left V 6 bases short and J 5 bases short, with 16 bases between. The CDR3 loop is CASSPAGVGTEAFF. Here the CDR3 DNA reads TGTGCCAGCAGCCCCGCAGGGGTGGGTACTGAAGCTTTCTTT.

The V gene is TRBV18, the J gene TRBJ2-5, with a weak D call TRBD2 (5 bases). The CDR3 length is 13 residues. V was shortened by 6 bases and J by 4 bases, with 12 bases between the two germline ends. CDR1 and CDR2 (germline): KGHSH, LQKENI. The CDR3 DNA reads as TGTGCCAGCTCCGCCGAGCGGAGAGAGACCCAGTACTTC. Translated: CASSAERRETQYF.

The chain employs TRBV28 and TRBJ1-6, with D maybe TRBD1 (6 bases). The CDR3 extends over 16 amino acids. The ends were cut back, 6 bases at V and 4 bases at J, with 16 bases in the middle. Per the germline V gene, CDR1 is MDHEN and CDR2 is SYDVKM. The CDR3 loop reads CASRQTGADYNSPLHF. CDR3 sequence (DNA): TGTGCCAGCAGACAGACGGGGGCCGATTATAATTCACCCCTCCACTTT.

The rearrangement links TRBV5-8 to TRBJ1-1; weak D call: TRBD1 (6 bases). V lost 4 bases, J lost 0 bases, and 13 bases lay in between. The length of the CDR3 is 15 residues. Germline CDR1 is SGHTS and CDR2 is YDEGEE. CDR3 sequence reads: CASSPFRGLNTEAFF. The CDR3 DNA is TGTGCCAGCAGCCCATTCAGGGGTTTGAACACTGAAGCTTTCTTT.

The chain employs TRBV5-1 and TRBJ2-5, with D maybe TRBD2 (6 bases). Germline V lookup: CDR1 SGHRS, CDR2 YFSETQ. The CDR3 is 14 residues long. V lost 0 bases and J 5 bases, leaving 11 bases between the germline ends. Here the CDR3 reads CASSLGGDLETQYF. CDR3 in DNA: TGCGCCAGCAGCTTGGGAGGGGACTTGGAGACCCAGTACTTC. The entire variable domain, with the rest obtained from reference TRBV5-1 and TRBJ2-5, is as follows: KAGVTQTPRYLIKTRGQQVTLSCSPISGHRSVSWYQQTPGQGLQFLFEYFSETQRNKGNFPGRFSGRQFSNSRSEMNVSTLELGDSALYLCASSLGGDLETQYFGPGTRLLVL.